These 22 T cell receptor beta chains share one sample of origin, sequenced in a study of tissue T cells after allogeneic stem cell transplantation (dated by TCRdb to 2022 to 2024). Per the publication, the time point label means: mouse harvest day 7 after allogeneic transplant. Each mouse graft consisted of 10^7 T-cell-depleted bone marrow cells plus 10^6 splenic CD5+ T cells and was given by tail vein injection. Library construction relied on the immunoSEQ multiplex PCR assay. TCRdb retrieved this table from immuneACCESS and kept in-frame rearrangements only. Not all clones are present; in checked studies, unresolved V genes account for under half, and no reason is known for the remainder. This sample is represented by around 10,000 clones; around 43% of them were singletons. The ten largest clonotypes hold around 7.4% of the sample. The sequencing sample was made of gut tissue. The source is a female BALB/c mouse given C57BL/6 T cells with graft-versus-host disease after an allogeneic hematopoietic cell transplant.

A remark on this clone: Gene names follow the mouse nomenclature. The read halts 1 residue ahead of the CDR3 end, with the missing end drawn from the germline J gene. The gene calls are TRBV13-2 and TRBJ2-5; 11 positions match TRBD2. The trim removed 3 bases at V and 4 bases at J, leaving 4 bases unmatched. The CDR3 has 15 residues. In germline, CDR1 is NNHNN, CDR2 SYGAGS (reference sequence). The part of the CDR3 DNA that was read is TGTGCCAGCGGTGGGCCGGGACTGGGGGAAGACACCCAGTAC. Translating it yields CASGGPGLGEDTQY. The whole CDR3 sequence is CASGGPGLGEDTQYF.

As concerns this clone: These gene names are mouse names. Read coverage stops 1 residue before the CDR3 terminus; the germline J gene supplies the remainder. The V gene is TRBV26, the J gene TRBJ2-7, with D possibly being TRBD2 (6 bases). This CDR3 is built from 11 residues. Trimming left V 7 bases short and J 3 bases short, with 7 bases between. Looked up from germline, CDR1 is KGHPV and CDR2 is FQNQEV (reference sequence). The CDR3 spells CASTGDYEQYF. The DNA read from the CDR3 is TGTGCCAGCACTGGGGACTATGAACAGTAC.

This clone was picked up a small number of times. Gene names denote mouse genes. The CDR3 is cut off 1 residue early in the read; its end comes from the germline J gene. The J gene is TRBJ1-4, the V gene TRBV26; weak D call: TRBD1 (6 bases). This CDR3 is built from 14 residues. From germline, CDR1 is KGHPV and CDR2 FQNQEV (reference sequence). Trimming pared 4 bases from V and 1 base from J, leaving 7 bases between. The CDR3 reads CASSPGHSNERLFF. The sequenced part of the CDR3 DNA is TGTGCCAGCAGTCCGGGACATTCCAACGAAAGATTATTT. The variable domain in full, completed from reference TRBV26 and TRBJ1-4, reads NSKVIQTPRYLVKGQGQKAKMRCIPEKGHPVVFWYQQNKNNEFKFLINFQNQEVLQQIDMTEKRFSAECPSNSPCSLEIQSSEAGDSALYLCASSPGHSNERLFFGHGTKLSVL.

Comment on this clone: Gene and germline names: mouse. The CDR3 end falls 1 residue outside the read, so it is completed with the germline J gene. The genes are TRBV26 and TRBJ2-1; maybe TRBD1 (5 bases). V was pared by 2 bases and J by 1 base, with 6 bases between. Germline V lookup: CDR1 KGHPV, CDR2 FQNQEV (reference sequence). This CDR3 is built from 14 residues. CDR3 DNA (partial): TGTGCCAGCAGTCTGGGACAAAACTATGCTGAGCAGTTC. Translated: CASSLGQNYAEQF. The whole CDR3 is CASSLGQNYAEQFF.

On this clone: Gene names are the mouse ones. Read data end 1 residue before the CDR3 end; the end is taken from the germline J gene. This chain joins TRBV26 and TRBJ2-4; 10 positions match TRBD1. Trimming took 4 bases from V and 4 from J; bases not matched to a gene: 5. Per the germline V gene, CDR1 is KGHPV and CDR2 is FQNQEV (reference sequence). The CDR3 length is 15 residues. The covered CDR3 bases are TGTGCCAGCAGTCCATCCGGGACAGGGGAAAACACCTTGTAC. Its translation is CASSPSGTGENTLY. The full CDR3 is CASSPSGTGENTLYF.

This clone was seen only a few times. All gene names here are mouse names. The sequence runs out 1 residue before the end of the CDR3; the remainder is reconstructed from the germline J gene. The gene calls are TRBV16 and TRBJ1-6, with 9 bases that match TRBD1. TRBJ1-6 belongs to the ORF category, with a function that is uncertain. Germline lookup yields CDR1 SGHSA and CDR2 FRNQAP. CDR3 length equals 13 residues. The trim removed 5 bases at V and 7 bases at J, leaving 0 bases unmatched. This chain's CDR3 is CASSGQGNSPLYF. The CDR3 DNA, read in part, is TGTGCAAGCAGCGGACAGGGGAATTCGCCCCTCTAC.

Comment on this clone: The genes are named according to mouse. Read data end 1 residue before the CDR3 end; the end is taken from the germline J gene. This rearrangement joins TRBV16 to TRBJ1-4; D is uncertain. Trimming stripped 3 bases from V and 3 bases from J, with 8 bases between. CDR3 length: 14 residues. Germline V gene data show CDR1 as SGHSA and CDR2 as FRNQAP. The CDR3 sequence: CASSFGRTNERLFF. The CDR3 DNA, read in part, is TGTGCAAGCAGCTTCGGACGGACCAACGAAAGATTATTT.

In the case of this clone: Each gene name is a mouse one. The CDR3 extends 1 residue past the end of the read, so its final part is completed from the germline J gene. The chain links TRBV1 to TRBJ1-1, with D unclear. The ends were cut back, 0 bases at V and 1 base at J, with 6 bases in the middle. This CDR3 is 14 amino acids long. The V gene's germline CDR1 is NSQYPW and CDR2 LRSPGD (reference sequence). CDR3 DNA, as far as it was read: TGCACCTGCAGTGCAGACTCCATAAACACAGAAGTCTTC. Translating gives CTCSADSINTEVF. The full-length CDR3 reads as CTCSADSINTEVFF.

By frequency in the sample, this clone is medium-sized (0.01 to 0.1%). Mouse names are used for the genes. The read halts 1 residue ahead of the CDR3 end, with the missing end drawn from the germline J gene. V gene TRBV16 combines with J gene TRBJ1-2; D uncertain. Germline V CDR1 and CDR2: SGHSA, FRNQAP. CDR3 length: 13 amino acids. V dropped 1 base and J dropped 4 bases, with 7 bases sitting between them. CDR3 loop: CASSLAGGSDYTF. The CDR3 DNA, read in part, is TGTGCAAGCAGCTTAGCGGGCGGCTCCGACTACACC.

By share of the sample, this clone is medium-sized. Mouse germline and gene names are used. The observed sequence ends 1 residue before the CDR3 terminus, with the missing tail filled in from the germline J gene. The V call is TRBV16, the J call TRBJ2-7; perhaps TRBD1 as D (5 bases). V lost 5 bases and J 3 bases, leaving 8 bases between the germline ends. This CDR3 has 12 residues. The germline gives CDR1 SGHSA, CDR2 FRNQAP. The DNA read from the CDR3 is TGTGCAAGCAGCCCAGGGTTCTATGAACAGTAC. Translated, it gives CASSPGFYEQY. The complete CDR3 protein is CASSPGFYEQYF.

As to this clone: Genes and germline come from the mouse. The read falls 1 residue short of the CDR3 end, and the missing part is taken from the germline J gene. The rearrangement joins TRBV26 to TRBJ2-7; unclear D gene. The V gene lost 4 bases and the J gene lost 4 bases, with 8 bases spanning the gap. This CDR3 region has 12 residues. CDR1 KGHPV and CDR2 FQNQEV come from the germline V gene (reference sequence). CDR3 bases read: TGTGCCAGCAGTCCCCCCACATATGAACAGTAC. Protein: CASSPPTYEQY. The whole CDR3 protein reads CASSPPTYEQYF.

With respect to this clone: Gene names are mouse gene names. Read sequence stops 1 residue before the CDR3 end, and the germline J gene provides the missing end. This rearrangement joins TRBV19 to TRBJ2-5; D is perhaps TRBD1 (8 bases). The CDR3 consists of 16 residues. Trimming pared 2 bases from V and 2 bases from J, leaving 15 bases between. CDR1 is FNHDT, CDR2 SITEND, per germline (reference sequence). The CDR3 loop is CASSITGGRSQDTQYF. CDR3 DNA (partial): TGTGCCAGCAGTATTACAGGGGGGCGGTCCCAAGACACCCAGTAC.

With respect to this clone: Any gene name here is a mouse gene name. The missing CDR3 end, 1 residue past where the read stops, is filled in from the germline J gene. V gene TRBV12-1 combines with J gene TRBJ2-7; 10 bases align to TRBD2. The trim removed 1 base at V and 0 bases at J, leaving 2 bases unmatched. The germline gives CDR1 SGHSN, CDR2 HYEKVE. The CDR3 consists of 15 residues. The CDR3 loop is CASSLDWGDSYEQYF. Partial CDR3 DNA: TGTGCCAGCTCTCTTGACTGGGGGGACTCCTATGAACAGTAC.

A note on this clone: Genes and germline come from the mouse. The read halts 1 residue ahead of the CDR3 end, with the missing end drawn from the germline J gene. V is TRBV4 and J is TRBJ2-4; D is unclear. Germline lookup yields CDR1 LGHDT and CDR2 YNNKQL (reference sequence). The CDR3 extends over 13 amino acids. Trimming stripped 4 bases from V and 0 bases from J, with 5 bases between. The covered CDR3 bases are TGTGCCAGCAGCTTTAGTAGTCAAAACACCTTGTAC. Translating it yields CASSFSSQNTLY. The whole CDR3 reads CASSFSSQNTLYF.

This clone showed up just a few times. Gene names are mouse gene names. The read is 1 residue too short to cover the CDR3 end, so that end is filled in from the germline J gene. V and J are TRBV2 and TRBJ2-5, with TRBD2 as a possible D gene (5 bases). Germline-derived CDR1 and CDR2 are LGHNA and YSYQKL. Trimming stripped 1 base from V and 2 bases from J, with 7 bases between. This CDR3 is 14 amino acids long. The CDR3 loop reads CASSQVGFQDTQYF. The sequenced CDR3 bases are TGTGCCAGCAGCCAAGTGGGGTTCCAAGACACCCAGTAC. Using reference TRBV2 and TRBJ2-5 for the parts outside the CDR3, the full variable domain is DPKIIQKPKYLVAVTGSEKILICEQYLGHNAMYWYRQSAKKPLEFMFSYSYQKLMDNQTASSRFQPQSSKKNHLDLQITALKPDDSATYFCASSQVGFQDTQYFGPGTRLLVL.

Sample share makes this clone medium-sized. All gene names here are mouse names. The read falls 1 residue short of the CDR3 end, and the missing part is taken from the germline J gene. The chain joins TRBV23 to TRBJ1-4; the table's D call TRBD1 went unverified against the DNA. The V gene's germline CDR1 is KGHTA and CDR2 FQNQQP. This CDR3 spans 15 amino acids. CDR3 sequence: CSSSQGQGASERLFF. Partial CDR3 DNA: TGCTCCAGCAGTCAAGGACAGGGGGCCAGCGAAAGATTATTT.

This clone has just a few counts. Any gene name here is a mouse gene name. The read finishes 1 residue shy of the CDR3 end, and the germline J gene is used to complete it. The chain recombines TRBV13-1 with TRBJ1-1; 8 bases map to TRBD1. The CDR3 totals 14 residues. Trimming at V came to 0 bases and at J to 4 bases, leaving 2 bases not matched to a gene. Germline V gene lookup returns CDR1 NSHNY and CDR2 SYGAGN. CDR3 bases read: TGTGCCAGCAGTGATGCAACAGGGGGCACAGAAGTCTTC. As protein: CASSDATGGTEVF. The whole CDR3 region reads CASSDATGGTEVFF.

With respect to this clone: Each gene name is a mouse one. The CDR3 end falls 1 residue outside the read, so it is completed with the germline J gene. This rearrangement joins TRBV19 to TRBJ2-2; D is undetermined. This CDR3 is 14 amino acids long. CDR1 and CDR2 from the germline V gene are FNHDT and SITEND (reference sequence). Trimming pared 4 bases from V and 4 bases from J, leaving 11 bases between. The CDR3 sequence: CASSPTQLTGQLYF. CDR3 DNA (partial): TGTGCCAGCAGTCCGACTCAACTCACCGGGCAGCTCTAC.

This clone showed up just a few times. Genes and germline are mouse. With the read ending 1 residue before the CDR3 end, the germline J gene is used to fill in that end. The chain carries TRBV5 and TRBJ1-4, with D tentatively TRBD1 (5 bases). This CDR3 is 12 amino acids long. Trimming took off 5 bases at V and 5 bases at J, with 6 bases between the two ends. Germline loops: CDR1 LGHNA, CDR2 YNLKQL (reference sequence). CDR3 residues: CASSRQNERLFF. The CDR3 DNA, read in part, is TGTGCCAGCAGCAGACAGAACGAAAGATTATTT.

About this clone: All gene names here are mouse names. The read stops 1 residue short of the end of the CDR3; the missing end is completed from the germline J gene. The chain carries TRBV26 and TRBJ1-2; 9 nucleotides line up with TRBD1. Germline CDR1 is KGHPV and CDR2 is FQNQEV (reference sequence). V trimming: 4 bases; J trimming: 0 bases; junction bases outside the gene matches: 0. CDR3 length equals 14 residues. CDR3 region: CASSRQGANSDYTF. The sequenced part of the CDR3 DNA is TGTGCCAGCAGTCGACAGGGGGCAAACTCCGACTACACC.

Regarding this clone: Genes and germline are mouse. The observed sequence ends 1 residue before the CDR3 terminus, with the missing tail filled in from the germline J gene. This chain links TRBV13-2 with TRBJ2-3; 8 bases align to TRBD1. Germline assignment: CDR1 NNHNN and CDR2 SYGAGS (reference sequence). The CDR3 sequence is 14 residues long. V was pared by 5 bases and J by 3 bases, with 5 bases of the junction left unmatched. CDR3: CASGAGGWAETLYF. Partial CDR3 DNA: TGTGCCAGCGGGGCAGGGGGCTGGGCAGAAACGCTGTAT.

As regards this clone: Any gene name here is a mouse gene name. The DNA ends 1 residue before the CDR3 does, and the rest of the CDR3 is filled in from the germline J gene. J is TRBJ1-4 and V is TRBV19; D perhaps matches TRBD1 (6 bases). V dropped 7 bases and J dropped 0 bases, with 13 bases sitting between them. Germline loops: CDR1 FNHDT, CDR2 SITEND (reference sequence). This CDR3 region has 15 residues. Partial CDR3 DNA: TGTGCCAGCTCGGAGGGGGGAATTTCCAACGAAAGATTATTT. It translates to CASSEGGISNERLF. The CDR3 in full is CASSEGGISNERLFF.